The sequence of this T cell receptor (beta chain) was determined in a study of T cell repertoires in cytomegalovirus infection. Study context: Recently identified HLA-C-restricted CMV epitopes were among the peptides used. CMV infection and matching HLA type were both indicated by public TCR beta signatures.

TCRdb processed the reads anew with MiXCR; each CDR3 protein has one entry. The sample lists approximately 770,000 distinct CDR3 sequences; just under 30% were seen once. CDR3 length equals 18 residues. Germline CDR1 reads MNHNS; CDR2 reads SASEGT. The ends lost 4 bases at V and 0 bases at J; junction bases unmatched: 11. As for this clonotype: Antigen specificity is unknown.

Study findings and constraints: Using cumulative public TCR beta family frequency, the authors identified those who carried CMV together with the relevant HLA. HLA-C-restricted CMV-specific TCR beta clonotypes were dominant in the ex vivo response.

This TCR derives from a human donor in good health (CMV status not recorded). Some clones in this sample may be carry-over from other donors' samples. This material consisted of cultured CD8+ T cells from PBMCs, taken from culture after CMV antigen stimulation. The chain carries TRBV6-1 and TRBJ2-1; 8 bases align to TRBD2. In nucleotides, the CDR3 is TGTGCCAGCAGTGCCCGGGGGGGACTCTTCAGCTCCTACAATGAGCAGTTCTTC. It specifies CASSARGGLFSSYNEQFF.